The 18 T cell receptor beta chains below come from one sample, sequenced in a study of early T cells in non-severe SARS-CoV-2 infection. TCRdb ran MiXCR on the 5' RACE reads and lists one entry per CDR3 protein. Among about 70,000 distinct CDR3 sequences listed, around 13% were seen once. Sequenced: whole blood. The receptors stem from an adult who was a healthcare worker with PCR-confirmed SARS-CoV-2 infection or an uninfected control (not recorded which).

This clonotype was picked up many times. This sequence joins TRBV6-2 or TRBV6-3 and TRBJ2-3; TRBD1 or TRBD2 may be the D gene (5 bases each). V dropped 3 bases and J dropped 2 bases, with 15 bases sitting between them. Germline loops: CDR1 MNHEY, CDR2 SVGEGT. The CDR3 contains 16 residues. The CDR3: CASSYTPGPVTDTQYF. The CDR3, as DNA: TGTGCCAGCAGTTATACGCCGGGACCAGTCACAGATACGCAGTATTTT.

In this sample, this clonotype turned up many times. The chain uses TRBV18 and TRBJ2-3, with D unresolved. Trimming pared 3 bases from V and 0 bases from J, leaving 7 bases between. Germline V gene sequence: CDR1 KGHSH, CDR2 LQKENI. There are 14 residues in the CDR3. Here the CDR3 reads CASSPTFSTDTQYF. In DNA form, the CDR3 reads TGTGCCAGCTCACCGACCTTCAGCACAGATACGCAGTATTTT. The full variable domain, rest sourced from reference TRBV18 and TRBJ2-3, is NAGVMQNPRHLVRRRGQEARLRCSPMKGHSHVYWYRQLPEEGLKFMVYLQKENIIDESGMPKERFSAEFPKEGPSILRIQQVVRGDSAAYFCASSPTFSTDTQYFGPGTRLTVL.

This clonotype was counted many times. J is TRBJ1-4 and V is TRBV19, with TRBD1 as a possible D gene (6 bases). From germline, CDR1 is LNHDA and CDR2 SQIVND (reference sequence). The CDR3 runs to 13 residues. V lost 4 bases to trimming and J lost 4 bases, with 7 bases between them. CDR3 sequence reads: CASSNRDNEKLFF. The CDR3 coding sequence is TGTGCCAGTAGTAACAGGGATAATGAAAAACTGTTTTTT.

This clonotype has a count of ten or more. The rearrangement links TRBV12-3 or TRBV12-4 to TRBJ2-5; 7 nucleotides align to TRBD1. The V segment lost 0 bases and the J segment 2 bases; nucleotides outside the gene matches: 3. This CDR3 has 15 amino acids. CDR3 in amino acids: CASSLAGTAQETQYF. CDR3 nucleotides: TGTGCCAGCAGTTTAGCCGGGACAGCTCAAGAGACCCAGTACTTC.

In this sample, this clonotype turned up a few times. The chain carries TRBV7-2 and TRBJ1-2, with D uncertain. Germline CDR1 and CDR2: SGHTA and FQGNSA. The V gene lost 3 bases and the J gene lost 10 bases, with 12 bases spanning the gap. The CDR3 totals 12 residues. The CDR3 protein is CASSLAGFDYTF. In DNA, the CDR3 is TGTGCCAGCAGCTTGGCGGGGTTTGACTACACCTTC.

This clonotype was recorded many times. The V and J genes are TRBV20-1 and TRBJ2-7; TRBD2 aligns across 8 bases. CDR3 size: 18 residues. Trimming took 6 bases from V and 1 from J; bases not matched to a gene: 20. Germline V gives CDR1 DFQATT, CDR2 SNEGSKA (reference sequence). In DNA form, the CDR3 reads TGCAGTGCCCCGCAACCCGGGACTAGGGGAGGTAGTTCCTACGAGCAGTACTTC. Translating gives CSAPQPGTRGGSSYEQYF.

At least ten counts were recorded for this clonotype. The chain uses TRBV7-9 and TRBJ2-7, with D maybe TRBD1 (6 bases). CDR3 length: 16 residues. V gave up 3 bases and J gave up 0 bases, with 15 bases separating them. Germline values: CDR1 SEHNR, CDR2 FQNEAQ (reference sequence). For the CDR3, the DNA is TGTGCCAGCAGCTTCCCACAGGGACCAAGCTCCTACGAGCAGTACTTC. This encodes CASSFPQGPSSYEQYF.

This clonotype was counted many times. The chain is built from TRBV12-3 or TRBV12-4 and TRBJ2-5; possible D gene TRBD1, 6 bases. Between the trimmed V and J ends, which lost 5 bases and 4 bases, there was a span of 8 bases. There are 12 residues in the CDR3. CDR3 nucleotide sequence: TGTGCCAGCAGTCCGGACAGAGAGACCCAGTACTTC. This codes for CASSPDRETQYF.

J is TRBJ2-7 and V is TRBV29-1, with TRBD2 matching over 8 bases. Germline V gene lookup returns CDR1 SQVTM and CDR2 ANQGSEA. Losses at the gene ends were 6 bases for V and 6 bases for J; bases not matched to a gene: 7. The CDR3 runs to 12 residues. CDR3 protein: CSVKRGGGEQYF. The CDR3 nucleotides are TGCAGCGTGAAACGGGGGGGAGGCGAGCAGTACTTC.

This clonotype was found a few times. The chain combines TRBV20-1 with TRBJ2-1, with D tentatively TRBD2 (6 bases). With 7 bases removed from V and 8 bases from J, the gap between germline ends came to 18 bases. Germline loops: CDR1 DFQATT, CDR2 SNEGSKA (reference sequence). The CDR3 has 13 amino acids. CDR3 protein: CSVPTGERDEQFF. Written as DNA, the CDR3 is TGCAGTGTCCCTACGGGAGAGAGGGATGAGCAGTTCTTC.

V usage is TRBV12-3 or TRBV12-4 and J usage is TRBJ2-1; 7 bases line up with TRBD1. CDR3 length equals 15 residues. J was trimmed by 8 bases and V by 11 bases; bases with no gene match: 18. The CDR3 is CASQQLQTGVYEQFF. Written as DNA, the CDR3 is TGTGCCTCCCAGCAACTCCAAACAGGGGTATATGAGCAGTTCTTC.

This clonotype was found many times. V is TRBV7-2 and J is TRBJ1-2; 7 nucleotides match TRBD1. This CDR3 is built from 19 residues. Germline values: CDR1 SGHTA, CDR2 FQGNSA. V dropped 5 bases and J dropped 4; count of bases not matched to a gene: 22. CDR3 sequence: CASSKDRTGGTISLYGYTF. Here the CDR3 DNA reads TGTGCCAGCAGCAAAGACAGGACAGGAGGAACGATTTCTCTCTATGGCTACACCTTC.

This clonotype was counted many times. The gene calls are TRBV7-8 and TRBJ1-6, with D possibly TRBD1 on 5 matching bases. Trimming pared 4 bases from V and 9 bases from J, leaving 16 bases between. CDR3 length: 15 amino acids. Germline assignment: CDR1 SGHVS and CDR2 FQNEAQ. CDR3 protein: CASSSTVVDGSPLHF. The CDR3 region has the DNA TGTGCCAGCAGCTCGACAGTAGTGGACGGTTCACCCCTCCACTTT.

This clonotype was detected ten times or more. The chain has TRBV27 and TRBJ2-7; D unclear. The germline V gene encodes CDR1 MNHEY and CDR2 SMNVEV (reference sequence). The CDR3 extends over 15 amino acids. The V end was cut by 2 bases, the J end by 2 bases, with 13 bases between. The CDR3 loop reads CASSLKPDRAYEQYF. The CDR3 region has the DNA TGTGCCAGCAGTTTAAAGCCAGACCGAGCCTACGAGCAGTACTTC.

This chain uses TRBV20-1 with TRBJ1-6; 9 bases map to TRBD1. J gave up 7 bases and V 4 bases, and 8 bases lay outside the gene matches. Germline V gene data show CDR1 as DFQATT and CDR2 as SNEGSKA (reference sequence). The CDR3 contains 15 residues. In DNA, the CDR3 is TGCAGTGCTACCGGGACAGGGACTACGAATTCACCCCTCCACTTT. Protein: CSATGTGTTNSPLHF.

Many counts were recorded for this clonotype. V is TRBV6-5 and J is TRBJ2-2; D might be TRBD1 (6 bases). V lost 5 bases and J 1 base, leaving 14 bases between the germline ends. Germline lookup yields CDR1 MNHEY and CDR2 SVGAGI. CDR3 size: 16 residues. The CDR3 nucleotides are TGTGCCAGCAGTGGGGGCACCACAGAGAACACCGGGGAGCTGTTTTTT. Translating it yields CASSGGTTENTGELFF.

The chain links TRBV9 to TRBJ1-1, with 7 bases fitting TRBD1. CDR1 is SGDLS and CDR2 is YYNGEE in the germline V gene. The CDR3 extends over 14 amino acids. The trim removed 3 bases at V and 2 bases at J, leaving 4 bases unmatched. The CDR3 DNA reads as TGTGCCAGCAGCGAATGGGACAGCAACACTGAAGCTTTCTTT. It yields the protein CASSEWDSNTEAFF.

This clonotype was observed at least ten times. The chain has TRBV6-1 and TRBJ2-7, with a tentative D call TRBD1 (6 bases). The CDR3 totals 15 residues. V was pared by 4 bases and J by 2 bases, with 15 bases between. CDR1 is MNHNS, CDR2 SASEGT, per germline. The CDR3 bases are TGTGCCAGCAGTGCCGTCAGGGGTAATACCTACGAGCAGTACTTC. Its translation: CASSAVRGNTYEQYF.